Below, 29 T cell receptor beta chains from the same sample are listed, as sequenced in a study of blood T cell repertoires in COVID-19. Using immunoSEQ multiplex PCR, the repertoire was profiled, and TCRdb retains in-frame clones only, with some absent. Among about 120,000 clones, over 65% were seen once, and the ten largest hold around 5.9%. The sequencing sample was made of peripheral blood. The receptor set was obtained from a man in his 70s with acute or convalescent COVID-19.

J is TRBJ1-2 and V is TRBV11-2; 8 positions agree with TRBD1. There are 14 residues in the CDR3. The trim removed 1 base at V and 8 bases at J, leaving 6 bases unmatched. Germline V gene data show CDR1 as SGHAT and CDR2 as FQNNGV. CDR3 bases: TGTGCCAGCAGCTTAGGCGGGGCAGGGGGCGGCTACACCTTC. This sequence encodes CASSLGGAGGGYTF.

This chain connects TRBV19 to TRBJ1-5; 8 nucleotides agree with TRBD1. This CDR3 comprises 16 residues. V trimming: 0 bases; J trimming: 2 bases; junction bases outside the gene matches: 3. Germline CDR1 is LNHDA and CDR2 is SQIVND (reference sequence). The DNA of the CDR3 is TGTGCCAGTAGTATAGACGCAGGGGGCGGCAATCAGCCCCAGCATTTT. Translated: CASSIDAGGGNQPQHF. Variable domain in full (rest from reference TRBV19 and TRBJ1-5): DGGITQSPKYLFRKEGQNVTLSCEQNLNHDAMYWYRQDPGQGLRLIYYSQIVNDFQKGDIAEGYSVSREKKESFPLTVTSAQKNPTAFYLCASSIDAGGGNQPQHFGDGTRLSIL.

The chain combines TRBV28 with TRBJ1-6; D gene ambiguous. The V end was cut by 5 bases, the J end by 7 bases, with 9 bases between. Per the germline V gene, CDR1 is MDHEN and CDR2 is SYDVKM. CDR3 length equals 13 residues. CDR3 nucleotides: TGTGCCAGCAGTGGAGAACTCAATTCACCCCTCCACTTT. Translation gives CASSGELNSPLHF.

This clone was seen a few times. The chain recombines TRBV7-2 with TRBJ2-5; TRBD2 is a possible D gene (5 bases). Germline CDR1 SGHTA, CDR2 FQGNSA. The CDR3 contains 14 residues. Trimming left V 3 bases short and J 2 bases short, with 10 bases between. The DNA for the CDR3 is TGTGCCAGCAGCTTTGGAGGCTTTCAAGAGACCCAGTACTTC. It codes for CASSFGGFQETQYF.

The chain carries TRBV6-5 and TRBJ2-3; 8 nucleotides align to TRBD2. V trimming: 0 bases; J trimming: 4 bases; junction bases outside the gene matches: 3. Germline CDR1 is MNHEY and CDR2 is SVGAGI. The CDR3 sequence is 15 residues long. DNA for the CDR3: TGTGCCAGCAGTTACTCGGCGGGAGGAGCAGATACGCAGTATTTT. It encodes CASSYSAGGADTQYF.

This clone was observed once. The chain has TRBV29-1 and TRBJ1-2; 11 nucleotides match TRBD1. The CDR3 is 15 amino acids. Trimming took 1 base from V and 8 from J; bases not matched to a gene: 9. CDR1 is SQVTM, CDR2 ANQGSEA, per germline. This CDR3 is CSVEGRGQGARGYTF. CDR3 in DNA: TGCAGCGTTGAAGGGAGAGGACAGGGGGCGCGGGGCTACACCTTC. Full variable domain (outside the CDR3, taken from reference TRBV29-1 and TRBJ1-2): SAVISQKPSRDICQRGTSLTIQCQVDSQVTMMFWYRQQPGQSLTLIATANQGSEATYESGFVIDKFPISRPNLTFSTLTVSNMSPEDSSIYLCSVEGRGQGARGYTFGSGTRLTVV.

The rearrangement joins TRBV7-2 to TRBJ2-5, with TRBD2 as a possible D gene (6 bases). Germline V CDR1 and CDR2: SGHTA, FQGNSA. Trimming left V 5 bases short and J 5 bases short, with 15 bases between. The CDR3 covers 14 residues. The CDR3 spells CASSPRLVMETQYF. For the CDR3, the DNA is TGTGCCAGCAGCCCCCGACTAGTAATGGAGACCCAGTACTTC.

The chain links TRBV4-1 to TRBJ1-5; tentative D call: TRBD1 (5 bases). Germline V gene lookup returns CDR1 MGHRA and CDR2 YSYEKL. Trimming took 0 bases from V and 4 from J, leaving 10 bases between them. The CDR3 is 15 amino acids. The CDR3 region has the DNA TGCGCCAGCAGCCAAGATTGGGGGGGTAATCAGCCCCAGCATTTT. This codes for CASSQDWGGNQPQHF.

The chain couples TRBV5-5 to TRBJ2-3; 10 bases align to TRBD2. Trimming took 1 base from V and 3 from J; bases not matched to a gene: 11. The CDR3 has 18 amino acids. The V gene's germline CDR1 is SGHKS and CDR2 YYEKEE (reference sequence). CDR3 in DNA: TGTGCCAGCAGCTTGAGTCTAGCGGGAGCCCTTCGGACAGATACGCAGTATTTT. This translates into CASSLSLAGALRTDTQYF.

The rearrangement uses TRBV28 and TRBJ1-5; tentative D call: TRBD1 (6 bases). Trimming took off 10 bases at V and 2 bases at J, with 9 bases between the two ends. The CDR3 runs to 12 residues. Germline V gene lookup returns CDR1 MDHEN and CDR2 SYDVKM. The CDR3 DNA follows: TGTGCCACGCGGACAGGCAATCAGCCCCAGCATTTT. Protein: CATRTGNQPQHF. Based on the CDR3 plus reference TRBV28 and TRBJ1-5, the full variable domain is DVKVTQSSRYLVKRTGEKVFLECVQDMDHENMFWYRQDPGLGLRLIYFSYDVKMKEKGDIPEGYSVSREKKERFSLILESASTNQTSMYLCATRTGNQPQHFGDGTRLSIL.

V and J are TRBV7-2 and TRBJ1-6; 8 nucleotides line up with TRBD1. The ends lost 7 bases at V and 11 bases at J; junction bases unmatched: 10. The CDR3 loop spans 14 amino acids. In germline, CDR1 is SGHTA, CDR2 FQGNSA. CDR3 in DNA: TGTGCCAGCATCCCAGGGGGCTCGGACGCACCCCTCCACTTT. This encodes CASIPGGSDAPLHF.

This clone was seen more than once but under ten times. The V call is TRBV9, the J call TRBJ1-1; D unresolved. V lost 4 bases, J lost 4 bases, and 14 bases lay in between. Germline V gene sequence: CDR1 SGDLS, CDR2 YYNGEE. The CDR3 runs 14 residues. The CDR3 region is CASSPRRWATEAFF. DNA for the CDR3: TGTGCCAGCAGCCCAAGAAGGTGGGCCACTGAAGCTTTCTTT. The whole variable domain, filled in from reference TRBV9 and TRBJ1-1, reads DSGVTQTPKHLITATGQRVTLRCSPRSGDLSVYWYQQSLDQGLQFLIQYYNGEERAKGNILERFSAQQFPDLHSELNLSSLELGDSALYFCASSPRRWATEAFFGQGTRLTVV.

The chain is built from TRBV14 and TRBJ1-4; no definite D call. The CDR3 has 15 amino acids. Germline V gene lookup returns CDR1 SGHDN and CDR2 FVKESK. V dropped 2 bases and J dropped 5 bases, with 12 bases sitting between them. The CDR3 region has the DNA TGTGCCAGCAGCCAACGACGGCAGGTCAATGAAAAACTGTTTTTT. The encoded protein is CASSQRRQVNEKLFF.

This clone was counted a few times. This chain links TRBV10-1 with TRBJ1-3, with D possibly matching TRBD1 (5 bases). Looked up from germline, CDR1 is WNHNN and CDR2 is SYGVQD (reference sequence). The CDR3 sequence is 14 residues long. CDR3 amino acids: CVSSGRDSGNTIYF. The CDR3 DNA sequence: TGCGTCTCATCTGGCAGGGACTCTGGAAACACCATATATTTT.

CDR3 in amino acids: CASSTQGLAANTGELFF. The DNA for the CDR3 is TGTGCCAGCAGCACTCAAGGACTAGCGGCGAACACCGGGGAGCTGTTTTTT. The V gene is TRBV5-4, the J gene TRBJ2-2; 10 nucleotides agree with TRBD2. V was pared by 4 bases and J by 0 bases, with 6 bases of the junction left unmatched. The CDR3 runs to 17 residues. CDR1 and CDR2 from the germline V gene are SGHNT and YYREEE (reference sequence). Filled out from reference TRBV5-4 and TRBJ2-2, the complete variable domain reads ETGVTQSPTHLIKTRGQQVTLRCSSQSGHNTVSWYQQALGQGPQFIFQYYREEENGRGNFPPRFSGLQFPNYSSELNVNALELDDSALYLCASSTQGLAANTGELFFGEGSRLTVL.

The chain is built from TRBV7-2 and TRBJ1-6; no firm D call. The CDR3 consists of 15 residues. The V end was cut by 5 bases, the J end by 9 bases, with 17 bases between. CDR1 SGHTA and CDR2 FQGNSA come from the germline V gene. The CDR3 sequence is CASSTQHGIGSPLHF. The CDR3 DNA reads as TGTGCCAGCAGCACCCAACACGGGATCGGTTCACCCCTCCACTTT.

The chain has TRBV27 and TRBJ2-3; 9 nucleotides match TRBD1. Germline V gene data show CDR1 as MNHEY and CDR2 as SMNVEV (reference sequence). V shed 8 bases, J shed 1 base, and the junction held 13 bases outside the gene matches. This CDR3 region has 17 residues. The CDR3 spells CASDPGTGWYRTDTQYF. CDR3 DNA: TGTGCCAGCGATCCCGGGACAGGGTGGTACCGCACAGATACGCAGTATTTT.

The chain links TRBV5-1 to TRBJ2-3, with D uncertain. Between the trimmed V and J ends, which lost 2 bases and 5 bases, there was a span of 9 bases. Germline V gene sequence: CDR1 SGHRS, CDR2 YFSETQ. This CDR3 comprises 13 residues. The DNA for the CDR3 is TGCGCCAGCAGCTTATTGGTGAGAGATACGCAGTATTTT. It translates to CASSLLVRDTQYF.

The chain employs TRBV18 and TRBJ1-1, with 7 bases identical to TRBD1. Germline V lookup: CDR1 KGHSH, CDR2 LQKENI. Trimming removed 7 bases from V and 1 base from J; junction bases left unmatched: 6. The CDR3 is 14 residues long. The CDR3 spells CASFRTGSNTEAFF. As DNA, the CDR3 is TGTGCCAGCTTCCGGACAGGCTCGAACACTGAAGCTTTCTTT.

The CDR3 protein is CASRPGQGGDEQYF. As DNA, the CDR3 is TGCGCCAGCAGACCGGGACAGGGTGGAGACGAGCAGTACTTC. The chain carries TRBV10-2 and TRBJ2-7; 9 bases map to TRBD1. CDR3 length equals 14 residues. Trimming took 6 bases from V and 5 from J; bases not matched to a gene: 8. Germline V lookup: CDR1 WSHSY, CDR2 SAAADI.

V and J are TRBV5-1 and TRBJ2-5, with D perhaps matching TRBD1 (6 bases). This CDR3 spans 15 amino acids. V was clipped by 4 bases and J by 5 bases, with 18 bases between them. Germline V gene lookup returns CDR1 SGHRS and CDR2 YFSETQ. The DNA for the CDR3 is TGCGCCAGCAGCGTACTACAGGGTCCAGGGGAGACCCAGTACTTC. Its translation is CASSVLQGPGETQYF.

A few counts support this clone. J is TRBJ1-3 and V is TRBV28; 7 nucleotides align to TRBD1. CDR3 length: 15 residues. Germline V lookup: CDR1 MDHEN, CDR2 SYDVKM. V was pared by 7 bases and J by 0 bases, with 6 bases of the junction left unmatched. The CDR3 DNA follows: TGTGCCAGCAACCGAGGGGGCAGCTCTGGAAACACCATATATTTT. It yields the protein CASNRGGSSGNTIYF.

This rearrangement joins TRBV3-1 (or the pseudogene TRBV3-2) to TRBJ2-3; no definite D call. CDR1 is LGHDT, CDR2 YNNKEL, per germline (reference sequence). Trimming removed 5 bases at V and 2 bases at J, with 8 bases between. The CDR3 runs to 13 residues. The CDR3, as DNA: TGTGCCAGCAGCTTTACAAACACAGATACGCAGTATTTT. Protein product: CASSFTNTDTQYF.

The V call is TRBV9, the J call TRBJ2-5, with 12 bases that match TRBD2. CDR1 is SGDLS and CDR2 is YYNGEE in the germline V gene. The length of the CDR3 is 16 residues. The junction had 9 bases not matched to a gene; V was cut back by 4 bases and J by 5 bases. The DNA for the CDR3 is TGTGCCAGCAGCCTTCGGACTAGCGGGGTTGGCGAGACCCAGTACTTC. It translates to CASSLRTSGVGETQYF. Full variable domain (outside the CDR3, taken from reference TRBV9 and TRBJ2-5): DSGVTQTPKHLITATGQRVTLRCSPRSGDLSVYWYQQSLDQGLQFLIQYYNGEERAKGNILERFSAQQFPDLHSELNLSSLELGDSALYFCASSLRTSGVGETQYFGPGTRLLVL.

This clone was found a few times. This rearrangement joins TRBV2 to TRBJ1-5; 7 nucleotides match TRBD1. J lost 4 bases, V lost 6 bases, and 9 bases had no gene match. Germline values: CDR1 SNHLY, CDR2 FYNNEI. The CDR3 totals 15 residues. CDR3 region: CASRAQGGENQPQHF. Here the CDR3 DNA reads TGTGCCAGCAGGGCTCAGGGGGGAGAGAATCAGCCCCAGCATTTT.

This chain's CDR3 is CATSDSPGGEQYF. The CDR3 bases are TGTGCCACCAGTGATTCCCCCGGGGGCGAGCAGTACTTC. The rearrangement joins TRBV24-1 to TRBJ2-7, with D maybe TRBD2 (6 bases). Trimming left V 2 bases short and J 6 bases short, with 10 bases between. Looked up from germline, CDR1 is KGHDR and CDR2 is SFDVKD. The CDR3 covers 13 residues.

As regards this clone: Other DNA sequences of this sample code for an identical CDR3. This chain's CDR3 is CASSIGLAGVNEQFF. The CDR3, as DNA: TGTGCCAGTAGTATCGGGCTAGCGGGAGTCAATGAGCAGTTCTTC. The chain links TRBV19 to TRBJ2-1, with 10 bases fitting TRBD2. CDR3 size: 15 residues. CDR1 and CDR2 (germline): LNHDA, SQIVND (reference sequence). Losses at the gene ends were 3 bases for V and 6 bases for J; bases not matched to a gene: 5. The whole variable domain, remainder taken from reference TRBV19 and TRBJ2-1, is DGGITQSPKYLFRKEGQNVTLSCEQNLNHDAMYWYRQDPGQGLRLIYYSQIVNDFQKGDIAEGYSVSREKKESFPLTVTSAQKNPTAFYLCASSIGLAGVNEQFFGPGTRLTVL.

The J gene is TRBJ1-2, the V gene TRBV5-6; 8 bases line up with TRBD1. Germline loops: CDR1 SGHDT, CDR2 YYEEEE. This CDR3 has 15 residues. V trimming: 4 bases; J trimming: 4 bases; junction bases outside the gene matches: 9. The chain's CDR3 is CASSGGTGHSYGYTF. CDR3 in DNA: TGTGCCAGCAGCGGAGGGACAGGACATTCCTATGGCTACACCTTC.

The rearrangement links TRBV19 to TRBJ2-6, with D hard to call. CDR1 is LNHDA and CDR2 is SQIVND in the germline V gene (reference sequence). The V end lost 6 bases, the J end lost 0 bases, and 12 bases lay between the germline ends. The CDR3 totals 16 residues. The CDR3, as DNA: TGTGCCAGTAGATATTCCCGCGGCTCTGGGGCCAACGTCCTGACTTTC. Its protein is CASRYSRGSGANVLTF.